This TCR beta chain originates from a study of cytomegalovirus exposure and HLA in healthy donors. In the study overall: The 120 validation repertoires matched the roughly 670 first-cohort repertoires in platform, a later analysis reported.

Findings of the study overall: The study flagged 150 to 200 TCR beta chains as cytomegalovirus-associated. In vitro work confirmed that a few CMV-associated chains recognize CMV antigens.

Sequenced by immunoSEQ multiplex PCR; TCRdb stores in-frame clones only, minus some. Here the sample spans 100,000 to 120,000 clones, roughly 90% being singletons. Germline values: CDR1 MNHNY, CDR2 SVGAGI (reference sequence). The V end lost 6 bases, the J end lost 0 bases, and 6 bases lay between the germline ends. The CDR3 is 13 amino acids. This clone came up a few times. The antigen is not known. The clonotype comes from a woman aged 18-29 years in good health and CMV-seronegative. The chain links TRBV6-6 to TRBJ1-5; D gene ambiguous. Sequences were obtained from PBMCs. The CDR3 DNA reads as TGTGCCAGCAGCCTCTTTAGCAATCAGCCCCAGCATTTT. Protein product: CASSLFSNQPQHF.